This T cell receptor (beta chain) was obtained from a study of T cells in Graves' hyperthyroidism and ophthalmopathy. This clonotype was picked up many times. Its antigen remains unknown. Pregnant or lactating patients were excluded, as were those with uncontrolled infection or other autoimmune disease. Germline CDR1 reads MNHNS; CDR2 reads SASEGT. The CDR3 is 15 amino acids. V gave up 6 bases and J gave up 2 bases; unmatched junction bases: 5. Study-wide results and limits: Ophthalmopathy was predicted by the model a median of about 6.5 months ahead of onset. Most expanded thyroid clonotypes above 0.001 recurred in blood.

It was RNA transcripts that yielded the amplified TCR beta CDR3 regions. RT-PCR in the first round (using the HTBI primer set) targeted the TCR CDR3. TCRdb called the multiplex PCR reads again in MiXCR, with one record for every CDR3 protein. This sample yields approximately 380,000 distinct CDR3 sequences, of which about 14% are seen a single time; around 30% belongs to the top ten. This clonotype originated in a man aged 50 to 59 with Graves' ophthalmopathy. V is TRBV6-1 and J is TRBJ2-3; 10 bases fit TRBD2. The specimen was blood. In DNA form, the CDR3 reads TGTGCCAGCAGCCGAGCGGGAGGGTACACAGATACGCAGTATTTT. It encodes CASSRAGGYTDTQYF.